Presented here are 15 T cell receptor beta chains from one specimen sequenced in a study of T cells in women clearing cervical HPV infection. Sequenced by immunoSEQ multiplex PCR; TCRdb stores in-frame clones only, minus some. The sample's table shows approximately 35,000 clones. The sequenced sample was blood buffy coat. The receptors stem from a woman between 18 and 70 years old with a cervical HPV16 infection that either progressed to CIN3+ or cleared (not recorded which).

Comments on this clone: Read data end 3 residues before the CDR3 end; the end is taken from the germline J gene. This rearrangement joins TRBV20-1 to TRBJ2-4, with TRBD1 matching 9 bases. This CDR3 has 14 amino acids. Germline CDR1 is DFQATT and CDR2 is SNEGSKA (reference sequence). V trimming: 4 bases; J trimming: 8 bases; junction bases outside the gene matches: 9. CDR3 DNA (partial): TGCAGTGCTATGATACAGGGGGCAATGGACATT. It translates to CSAMIQGAMDI. The entire CDR3 is CSAMIQGAMDIQYF.

Concerning this clone: The observed sequence ends 3 residues before the CDR3 terminus, with the missing tail filled in from the germline J gene. The same CDR3 arises from other DNA sequences in this sample as well. The V gene is TRBV20-1, the J gene TRBJ2-1; 8 positions match TRBD1. V dropped 6 bases and J dropped 0; count of bases not matched to a gene: 7. The CDR3 has 15 residues. Germline loops: CDR1 DFQATT, CDR2 SNEGSKA (reference sequence). Partial CDR3 DNA: TGCAGTGCGACCGCTACAGGGGGCTCCTACAATGAG. Its protein product is CSATATGGSYNE. The CDR3, in full, reads CSATATGGSYNEQFF.

As to this clone: Sequencing ends 3 residues short of the CDR3 end; the germline J gene provides the rest. The chain employs TRBV30 and TRBJ2-1; D call uncertain. Trimming stripped 3 bases from V and 5 bases from J, with 2 bases between. The CDR3 is 10 residues long. In germline, CDR1 is GTSNPN, CDR2 SVGIG (reference sequence). This chain's CDR3 is CAWSDNEQFF. Partial CDR3 DNA: TGTGCCTGGAGCGACAATGAG.

Comment on this clone: The sequence runs out 3 residues before the end of the CDR3; the remainder is reconstructed from the germline J gene. The genes are TRBV20-1 and TRBJ2-3, with TRBD2 as a possible D gene (6 bases). Trimming stripped 1 base from V and 2 bases from J, with 13 bases between. Germline V gene lookup returns CDR1 DFQATT and CDR2 SNEGSKA (reference sequence). CDR3 length: 15 residues. The part of the CDR3 DNA that was read is TGCAGTGCTAGAGGACTAGAGAAATACACAGATACG. Translation gives CSARGLEKYTDT. The CDR3 as a whole reads CSARGLEKYTDTQYF.

Worth noting for this clone: The read finishes 3 residues shy of the CDR3 end, and the germline J gene is used to complete it. This chain connects TRBV27 to TRBJ2-7; D remains unclear. CDR1 is MNHEY, CDR2 SMNVEV, per germline (reference sequence). This CDR3 is built from 14 residues. V was clipped by 3 bases and J by 3 bases, with 12 bases between them. The CDR3 reads CASSFTAPNYEQYF. The CDR3 DNA, read in part, is TGTGCCAGCAGTTTTACTGCACCGAACTACGAG.

CDR3 in amino acids: CASTSSGRSYEQYF. The covered CDR3 bases are TGTGCCAGCACCAGCTCGGGGAGATCCTACGAG. The rearrangement links TRBV6-2 or TRBV6-3 to TRBJ2-7, with a weak D call TRBD2 (5 bases). The missing CDR3 end, 3 residues past where the read stops, is filled in from the germline J gene. The CDR3 consists of 14 residues. Germline CDR1 and CDR2: MNHEY and SVGEGT. V lost 7 bases, J lost 1 base, and 14 bases lay in between.

Concerning this clone: The CDR3 is cut off 3 residues early in the read; its end comes from the germline J gene. Other DNA sequences within the sample encode an identical CDR3. The chain recombines TRBV11-2 with TRBJ1-3, with TRBD1 matching over 7 bases. There are 14 residues in the CDR3. CDR1 is SGHAT, CDR2 FQNNGV, per germline. Trimming at V came to 5 bases and at J to 2 bases, leaving 3 bases not matched to a gene. The covered CDR3 bases are TGTGCCAGCAGCCCGACAGGGACTGGAAACACC. Amino acids: CASSPTGTGNT. The CDR3 reads in full as CASSPTGTGNTIYF.

With regard to this clone: The sequence runs out 3 residues before the end of the CDR3; the remainder is reconstructed from the germline J gene. V is TRBV2 and J is TRBJ1-2; D call uncertain. The CDR3 runs to 14 residues. Germline CDR1 is SNHLY and CDR2 is FYNNEI. The ends were cut back, 6 bases at V and 0 bases at J, with 11 bases in the middle. The CDR3 bases that were read are TGTGCCAGCAGATATCCTCTAGCTAACTATGGC. As protein: CASRYPLANYG. The full CDR3 is CASRYPLANYGYTF.

Notes on this clone: The read ends 3 residues early relative to the CDR3; the germline J gene fills the gap. V usage is TRBV19 and J usage is TRBJ1-2; 10 bases map to TRBD1. CDR3 size: 15 residues. Germline lookup yields CDR1 LNHDA and CDR2 SQIVND (reference sequence). This CDR3 is CASSTPRQGAEGYTF. The sequenced part of the CDR3 DNA is TGTGCCAGTAGTACCCCCCGACAGGGGGCGGAAGGC. The full variable domain, rest sourced from reference TRBV19 and TRBJ1-2, is DGGITQSPKYLFRKEGQNVTLSCEQNLNHDAMYWYRQDPGQGLRLIYYSQIVNDFQKGDIAEGYSVSREKKESFPLTVTSAQKNPTAFYLCASSTPRQGAEGYTFGSGTRLTVV.

Comment on this clone: Coverage ceases 3 residues before the CDR3 finishes, and the germline J gene fills in the end. The genes are TRBV5-6 and TRBJ2-5; TRBD2 matches at 13 bases. With V trimmed by 3 bases and J by 2 bases, 1 base remained unmatched. This CDR3 has 15 residues. Germline values: CDR1 SGHDT, CDR2 YYEEEE. The covered CDR3 bases are TGTGCCAGCAGCTCGGGACTAGCGGGACAAGAGACC. It is translated as CASSSGLAGQET. The entire CDR3 sequence reads CASSSGLAGQETQYF.

Concerning this clone itself: The CDR3 end lies 3 residues beyond the end of the read and is filled in from the germline J gene. This chain links TRBV30 with TRBJ2-6; the D is unclear. The CDR3 has 15 amino acids. With 2 bases removed from V and 0 bases from J, the gap between germline ends came to 8 bases. The germline V gene has CDR1 GTSNPN and CDR2 SVGIG (reference sequence). CDR3: CAWSIGSSGANVLTF. CDR3 DNA (partial): TGTGCCTGGAGTATCGGGTCCTCTGGGGCCAACGTC.

On this clone itself: Read sequence stops 3 residues before the CDR3 end, and the germline J gene provides the missing end. The V gene is TRBV5-4, the J gene TRBJ2-2; 13 bases match TRBD2. V gave up 7 bases and J gave up 5 bases; unmatched junction bases: 2. The CDR3 runs to 14 residues. Germline loops: CDR1 SGHNT, CDR2 YYREEE (reference sequence). The sequenced part of the CDR3 DNA is TGTGCCAGCCTACTAGCGGGAGGGACCGGGGAG. Translation: CASLLAGGTGE. The entire CDR3 reads CASLLAGGTGELFF.

Of note for this clone: The read finishes 3 residues shy of the CDR3 end, and the germline J gene is used to complete it. V gene TRBV19 combines with J gene TRBJ1-2; no clear D. Trimming took 4 bases from V and 4 from J, leaving 13 bases between them. There are 14 residues in the CDR3. CDR1 is LNHDA, CDR2 SQIVND, per germline (reference sequence). Incomplete CDR3 DNA: TGTGCCAGTAGTAGAAGCGACCTCTCCTATGGC. Amino acids: CASSRSDLSYG. The whole CDR3 reads CASSRSDLSYGYTF.

Concerning this clone itself: The read ends 3 residues early relative to the CDR3; the germline J gene fills the gap. The genes are TRBV13 and TRBJ2-5, with 7 bases lining up with TRBD2. This CDR3 comprises 14 residues. V gave up 5 bases and J gave up 3 bases; unmatched junction bases: 6. Germline V lookup: CDR1 PRHDT, CDR2 FYEKMQ (reference sequence). The sequenced part of the CDR3 DNA is TGTGCCAGCAGCAGACAGCGGGGAGAAGAGACC. It specifies CASSRQRGEET. From start to end, the CDR3 is CASSRQRGEETQYF.

For this clone: The CDR3 end lies 3 residues beyond the end of the read and is filled in from the germline J gene. The rearrangement uses TRBV2 and TRBJ1-2; D is undetermined. CDR1 is SNHLY and CDR2 is FYNNEI in the germline V gene. V was shortened by 2 bases and J by 0 bases, with 7 bases between the two germline ends. The CDR3 totals 14 residues. CDR3 bases read: TGTGCCAGCAGTGAACTTAGATCTAACTATGGC. Encoded protein: CASSELRSNYG. The complete CDR3 reads CASSELRSNYGYTF.